The 17 T cell receptor beta chains presented below share a single source sample, sequenced in a study of a mutant IDH1 vaccine in newly diagnosed glioma. Generated by immunoSEQ multiplex PCR, the TCRdb table keeps only in-frame clones and is missing some. The table has under 30,000 clones, approximately 88% seen once. Stated time point: week 47, end of study. Mutant IDH1 20-mer peptide, at 300 ug, made up each vaccine dose, with topical imiquimod. The antigens for these receptors are not known. This material consisted of PBMCs, taken from a glioma patient whose treatment included an IDH1 peptide vaccine. Source of these receptors: a middle-aged man with glioma.

This clone has just a few counts. DNA of the CDR3: TGCAGCGTTGTGGCCGGGACAGTTACCCACGAGCAGTACTTC. Amino acids: CSVVAGTVTHEQYF. The chain joins TRBV29-1 to TRBJ2-7, with 7 bases fitting TRBD1. The V segment lost 4 bases and the J segment 5 bases; nucleotides outside the gene matches: 11. This CDR3 is built from 14 residues. Germline loops: CDR1 SQVTM, CDR2 ANQGSEA.

The chain combines TRBV10-3 with TRBJ2-3; 13 bases map to TRBD2. CDR3 length: 21 residues. Unmatched junction bases numbered 19, after V lost 5 bases and J lost 2 bases. From germline, CDR1 is ENHRY and CDR2 SYGVKD. CDR3 residues: CAISSHGLAGAAGTVTDTQYF. The CDR3 DNA sequence: TGTGCCATCAGTTCCCACGGACTAGCGGGAGCCGCGGGGACGGTCACAGATACGCAGTATTTT.

The CDR3 region is CATSQTGTGIYNEQFF. The CDR3 nucleotides are TGTGCCACCAGCCAAACCGGGACAGGGATCTACAATGAGCAGTTCTTC. The gene calls are TRBV15 and TRBJ2-1; 9 bases are a match to TRBD1. Germline CDR1 reads LNHNV; CDR2 reads YYDKDF (reference sequence). V lost 5 bases to trimming and J lost 3 bases; unmatched junction nucleotides: 8. The CDR3 is made up of 16 amino acids.

This sequence joins TRBV27 and TRBJ2-7; 9 bases are a match to TRBD1. After removal of 6 bases from V and 2 bases from J, the junction contained 8 bases not matched to a gene. This CDR3 has 15 amino acids. Germline loops: CDR1 MNHEY, CDR2 SMNVEV (reference sequence). CDR3 protein: CASSSRGQGTYEQYF. CDR3 DNA: TGTGCCAGCAGCTCCCGGGGACAGGGCACCTACGAGCAGTACTTC.

The rearrangement uses TRBV6-1 and TRBJ1-5; the match to TRBD1 covers 8 bases. The CDR3 is 15 residues long. V was clipped by 6 bases and J by 2 bases; unmatched bases: 6. Germline-derived CDR1 and CDR2 are MNHNS and SASEGT. The CDR3 protein is CASRNDRGGNQPQHF. Written as DNA, the CDR3 is TGTGCCAGCAGGAACGACAGGGGAGGCAATCAGCCCCAGCATTTT.

This clone was found a few times. The chain uses TRBV10-3 and TRBJ2-1; 10 bases align to TRBD2. The V gene's germline CDR1 is ENHRY and CDR2 SYGVKD. V shed 10 bases, J shed 9 bases, and the junction held 12 bases outside the gene matches. The CDR3 runs 14 residues. The CDR3 DNA reads as TGTGCCAGCTCTAGCGGGAGAGAGTCTCGTGAGCAGTTCTTC. Translating gives CASSSGRESREQFF.

The chain combines TRBV19 with TRBJ2-1; 11 nucleotides agree with TRBD2. The length of the CDR3 is 13 residues. V was clipped by 8 bases and J by 7 bases; unmatched bases: 4. CDR1 and CDR2 from the germline V gene are LNHDA and SQIVND (reference sequence). The CDR3 spells CASRLAGPNEQFF. Here the CDR3 DNA reads TGTGCCAGTCGACTAGCGGGGCCAAATGAGCAGTTCTTC.

The rearrangement joins TRBV7-2 to TRBJ2-3, with unresolved D. The CDR3 is 11 amino acids. V lost 6 bases and J 2 bases, leaving 3 bases between the germline ends. Germline CDR1 reads SGHTA; CDR2 reads FQGNSA. CDR3 sequence (DNA): TGTGCCAGCAGTTTCACAGATACGCAGTATTTT. Encoded protein: CASSFTDTQYF.

The chain links TRBV5-6 to TRBJ2-7; the D call may be TRBD1 or TRBD2 (6 bases each). This CDR3 has 17 amino acids. Germline V lookup: CDR1 SGHDT, CDR2 YYEEEE. V was pared by 7 bases and J by 5 bases, with 28 bases between. CDR3 nucleotide sequence: TGTGCCAGCCAAGCCTGGGCAGGGGTGGCGGGGCCCCACGAGCAGTACTTC. This translates into CASQAWAGVAGPHEQYF.

The V gene is TRBV27, the J gene TRBJ1-4, with D unclear. Germline V gives CDR1 MNHEY, CDR2 SMNVEV (reference sequence). This CDR3 comprises 16 residues. V was cut by 0 bases and J by 8 bases, with 16 bases left in between. CDR3: CASSLSRPPEREKLFF. In DNA, the CDR3 is TGTGCCAGCAGTTTATCTCGGCCCCCCGAGCGGGAAAAACTGTTTTTT. Together with reference TRBV27 and TRBJ1-4, the CDR3 gives the full variable domain: EAQVTQNPRYLITVTGKKLTVTCSQNMNHEYMSWYRQDPGLGLRQIYYSMNVEVTDKGDVPEGYKVSRKEKRNFPLILESPSPNQTSLYFCASSLSRPPEREKLFFGSGTQLSVL.

V is TRBV7-8 and J is TRBJ2-5; perhaps D is TRBD1 or TRBD2 (6 bases each). Trimming took off 3 bases at V and 5 bases at J, with 13 bases between the two ends. Germline V CDR1 and CDR2: SGHVS, FQNEAQ. This CDR3 is 14 amino acids long. This chain's CDR3 is CASSLGRGRETQYF. The CDR3 DNA reads as TGTGCCAGCAGCTTGGGCCGGGGGCGGGAGACCCAGTACTTC.

The chain recombines TRBV9 with TRBJ2-1; a possible D gene is TRBD2 (5 bases). Germline V gene data show CDR1 as SGDLS and CDR2 as YYNGEE. Between the trimmed V and J ends, which lost 0 bases and 8 bases, there was a span of 15 bases. The CDR3 covers 15 residues. The CDR3 DNA sequence: TGTGCCAGCAGCGTAGAGTCGAGGGCTAGGGATGAGCAGTTCTTC. Translated, it gives CASSVESRARDEQFF.

Only a few counts were recorded for this clone. The chain combines TRBV7-3 with TRBJ1-1; 9 bases align to TRBD1. Per the germline V gene, CDR1 is SGHTA and CDR2 is FQGTGA. This CDR3 spans 14 amino acids. The junction had 5 bases not matched to a gene; V was cut back by 2 bases and J by 7 bases. The CDR3 DNA is TGTGCCAGCAGCTTAGCGGGACAGGGTAGTGAAGCTTTCTTT. It encodes CASSLAGQGSEAFF.

This clone was observed a single time. The V and J genes are TRBV27 and TRBJ1-1; D not resolved. The CDR3 contains 15 residues. Germline V gives CDR1 MNHEY, CDR2 SMNVEV (reference sequence). Trimming took 8 bases from V and 5 from J, leaving 21 bases between them. DNA for the CDR3: TGTGCCAGCCTAAGGATGCAAGATGTTTGGACTGAAGCTTTCTTT. It yields the protein CASLRMQDVWTEAFF.

J is TRBJ2-7 and V is TRBV19; D might be TRBD1 (6 bases). The CDR3 covers 17 residues. Trimming took off 2 bases at V and 3 bases at J, with 20 bases between the two ends. The germline V gene has CDR1 LNHDA and CDR2 SQIVND (reference sequence). The CDR3 sequence is CASSISPPTGSLYEQYF. CDR3 nucleotide sequence: TGTGCCAGTAGTATATCCCCCCCTACAGGGTCGCTCTACGAGCAGTACTTC. Based on the CDR3 plus reference TRBV19 and TRBJ2-7, the full variable domain is DGGITQSPKYLFRKEGQNVTLSCEQNLNHDAMYWYRQDPGQGLRLIYYSQIVNDFQKGDIAEGYSVSREKKESFPLTVTSAQKNPTAFYLCASSISPPTGSLYEQYFGPGTRLTVT.

This clone was detected once. CDR3 sequence: CASSKPATGELFF. The CDR3 region has the DNA TGTGCCAGCTCTAAGCCTGCAACCGGGGAGCTGTTTTTT. The chain couples TRBV6-5 to TRBJ2-2; D is undetermined. The CDR3 contains 13 residues. V lost 8 bases and J 5 bases, leaving 12 bases between the germline ends. The V gene's germline CDR1 is MNHEY and CDR2 SVGAGI.

J is TRBJ1-2 and V is TRBV6-1, with D possibly matching TRBD1 (6 bases). Trimming left V 2 bases short and J 7 bases short, with 20 bases between. CDR3 length: 16 residues. Germline V CDR1 and CDR2: MNHNS, SASEGT. This CDR3 is CASSEKAAFGGGGYTF. The DNA of the CDR3 is TGTGCCAGCAGTGAAAAAGCGGCCTTTGGGGGCGGTGGCTACACCTTC.